The next 8 T cell receptor beta chains were all read from a single sample in a study of T-cell reconstitution after alpha-beta-depleted transplantation in children. Unique molecular identifiers were incorporated during preparation of the TCRbeta library. Each CDR3 protein is one row after TCRdb ran MiXCR on the PCR reads. The sample records more than 550,000 distinct CDR3 sequences, roughly 10% being singletons. The starting material was PBMCs from the stem cell graft donor, obtained from the stem cell graft. All receptors derive from a human donor who donated a stem cell graft to a child with acute myeloid leukemia.

The CDR3 DNA reads TGTGCCAGCAGCCGGGGGGGAGGAGTAGAGGACACTGAAGCTTTCTTT. Translating gives CASSRGGGVEDTEAFF. The chain is built from TRBV4-2 and TRBJ1-1; possibly TRBD1 for D (5 bases). There are 16 residues in the CDR3. Germline lookup yields CDR1 LGHNA and CDR2 YNFKEQ. V lost 4 bases and J lost 3, with 18 bases in between.

The V and J genes are TRBV28 and TRBJ1-5; D is ambiguous. Trimming shortened V by 2 bases and J by 0 bases, and 8 bases separated the two germline ends. The CDR3 contains 15 residues. Germline CDR1 MDHEN, CDR2 SYDVKM. CDR3 in amino acids: CASSLKGLSNQPQHF. The CDR3 bases are TGTGCCAGCAGTTTAAAAGGGCTTAGCAATCAGCCCCAGCATTTT.

This clonotype has ten or more counts. The chain has TRBV5-1 and TRBJ2-3, with no clear D. This CDR3 is 13 amino acids long. With 3 bases removed from V and 5 bases from J, the gap between germline ends came to 10 bases. Germline V gives CDR1 SGHRS, CDR2 YFSETQ. As DNA, the CDR3 is TGCGCCAGCAGCTACCTTCCGGGAGATACGCAGTATTTT. Its protein product is CASSYLPGDTQYF.

This chain joins TRBV18 and TRBJ2-1; 8 positions match TRBD2. This CDR3 is 15 amino acids long. Germline V gene sequence: CDR1 KGHSH, CDR2 LQKENI. Losses at the gene ends were 6 bases for V and 5 bases for J; bases not matched to a gene: 9. For the CDR3, the DNA is TGTGCCAGCTCGTTACTAGCGGACAACAACAATGAGCAGTTCTTC. It translates to CASSLLADNNNEQFF.

This clonotype was observed many times. This chain joins TRBV27 and TRBJ1-2, with unresolved D. The CDR3 is made up of 13 amino acids. Looked up from germline, CDR1 is MNHEY and CDR2 is SMNVEV (reference sequence). Trimming removed 10 bases from V and 8 bases from J, with 20 bases in between. The CDR3: CATQKTKGEGYTF. CDR3 bases: TGTGCCACCCAAAAGACTAAGGGAGAGGGCTACACCTTC.

This clonotype was seen many times. The J gene is TRBJ2-6, the V gene TRBV4-2, with a weak D call TRBD1 (5 bases). The CDR3 has 17 residues. Deletions cut 0 bases from V and 0 bases from J, with 9 bases between. Looked up from germline, CDR1 is LGHNA and CDR2 is YNFKEQ. CDR3 sequence reads: CASSQEATASGANVLTF. In nucleotides, the CDR3 is TGTGCCAGCAGCCAAGAGGCGACAGCCTCTGGGGCCAACGTCCTGACTTTC.

Ten or more counts support this clonotype. The genes are TRBV5-6 and TRBJ2-2, with D unresolved. CDR3 length: 13 amino acids. Germline CDR1 SGHDT, CDR2 YYEEEE. Trimming cost V 6 bases and J 6 bases, with 12 bases left between them. The CDR3, as DNA: TGTGCCAGCACCTCGACCCGGGCCGGGGAGCTGTTTTTT. Amino acids: CASTSTRAGELFF.

This clonotype was found a few times. V usage is TRBV20-1 and J usage is TRBJ2-3; 10 bases align to TRBD2. CDR1 is DFQATT and CDR2 is SNEGSKA in the germline V gene (reference sequence). V was clipped by 3 bases and J by 6 bases; unmatched bases: 9. This CDR3 is built from 15 residues. CDR3 sequence: CSASGVLAGEDTQYF. In DNA, the CDR3 is TGCAGTGCTAGCGGTGTCCTAGCGGGAGAGGATACGCAGTATTTT.